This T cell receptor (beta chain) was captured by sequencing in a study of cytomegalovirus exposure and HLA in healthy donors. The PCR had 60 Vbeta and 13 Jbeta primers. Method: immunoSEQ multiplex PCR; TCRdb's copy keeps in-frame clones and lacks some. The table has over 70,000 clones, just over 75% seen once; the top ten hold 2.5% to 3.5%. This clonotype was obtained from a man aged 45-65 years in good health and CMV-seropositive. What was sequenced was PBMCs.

The DNA for the CDR3 is TGTGCCAGCAACCCCTATATTGCGGATGAGCAGTTCTTC. Protein sequence: CASNPYIADEQFF. This rearrangement joins TRBV5-4 to TRBJ2-1, with unresolved D. V lost 6 bases, J lost 8 bases, and 15 bases lay in between. From germline, CDR1 is SGHNT and CDR2 YYREEE (reference sequence). The CDR3 contains 13 residues.